Sequencing of this TCR beta chain was carried out in a study of blood T cell repertoires in COVID-19. For the study at large: Acute-phase and convalescent COVID-19 samples originated in the United States, Italy and Spain.

Original methodology: Reference gene primer amplification yielded estimated nucleated cell counts. Profiling relied on immunoSEQ multiplex PCR, and the TCRdb table lists in-frame clones only, not all of them. The D gene and trimming were derived from the DNA, and the V and J assignments and clone size from that table. In the table there are 200,000 to 250,000 clones, approximately 84% of which are singletons. The CDR3 loop spans 17 amino acids. V was pared by 5 bases and J by 2 bases, with 19 bases between. CDR1 MNHNY and CDR2 SVGAGI come from the germline V gene (reference sequence). The gene calls are TRBV6-6 and TRBJ2-1; a possible D gene is TRBD2 (5 bases). Sequenced material: peripheral blood. The receptor's source is a woman in her forties or fifties with active or convalescent COVID-19. CDR3 nucleotide sequence: TGTGCCAGCAGTCCAGCGGAGGCGAACACCGCCTACAATGAGCAGTTCTTC. This gives the protein CASSPAEANTAYNEQFF.